The rows below give T cell receptor beta chains drawn from one sample of a study of cytomegalovirus exposure and HLA in healthy donors. TCRdb keeps only in-frame clones here, not all; method: immunoSEQ multiplex PCR. Counted here are some 130,000 clones, 80% to 85% occurring once; the ten biggest clones make up over 0.9%. The sequencing sample was made of PBMCs. The receptor set was obtained from a human donor in good health. CDR3s include the opening cysteine and the closing phenylalanine or tryptophan. A D gene is named only where the DNA matches it firmly.

>TRBJ1-1|TRBV4-2|.
TGTGCCAGCAGCCAAGAAACTTGGACTTACACTGAAGCTTTCTTT
CASSQETWTYTEAFF
>TRBJ1-1|TRBV2|.
TGTGCCACCTCCCGTATGGGGGCAGGAGCTTTCTTT
CATSRMGAGAFF
>TRBJ2-3|TRBV7-9|TRBD2
TGTGCCAGCAGCTTAGGCGGGGGGGTGGGCACAGATACGCAGTATTTT
CASSLGGGVGTDTQYF
>TRBJ1-3|TRBV6-5|.
TGTGCCAGCAGTTACGAGGGCGGCGGAAACACCATATATTTT
CASSYEGGGNTIYF
>TRBJ2-1|TRBV5-5|TRBD1
TGTGCCAGCAGCTTGGGGGGACAGGTCGAGCAGTTCTTC
CASSLGGQVEQFF
>TRBJ2-3|TRBV9|.
TGTGCCAGCAGCGCGAGTCGAACCAATACGCAGTATTTT
CASSASRTNTQYF
>TRBJ2-5|TRBV5-4|.
TGTGCCAGCAGCTTTACACAAGAGACCCAGTACTTC
CASSFTQETQYF
>TRBJ1-5|TRBV19|TRBD1
TGTGCCAGTAGCGCGGGACAGGGTGATCAGCCCCAGCATTTT
CASSAGQGDQPQHF
>TRBJ2-3|TRBV7-9|TRBD1
TGTGCCAGCTTAAAGCCGGGACAGATAACAGATACGCAGTATTTT
CASLKPGQITDTQYF
>TRBJ2-7|TRBV29-1|.
TGCAGCGTTGCTTCTTCCTACGAGCAGTACTTC
CSVASSYEQYF